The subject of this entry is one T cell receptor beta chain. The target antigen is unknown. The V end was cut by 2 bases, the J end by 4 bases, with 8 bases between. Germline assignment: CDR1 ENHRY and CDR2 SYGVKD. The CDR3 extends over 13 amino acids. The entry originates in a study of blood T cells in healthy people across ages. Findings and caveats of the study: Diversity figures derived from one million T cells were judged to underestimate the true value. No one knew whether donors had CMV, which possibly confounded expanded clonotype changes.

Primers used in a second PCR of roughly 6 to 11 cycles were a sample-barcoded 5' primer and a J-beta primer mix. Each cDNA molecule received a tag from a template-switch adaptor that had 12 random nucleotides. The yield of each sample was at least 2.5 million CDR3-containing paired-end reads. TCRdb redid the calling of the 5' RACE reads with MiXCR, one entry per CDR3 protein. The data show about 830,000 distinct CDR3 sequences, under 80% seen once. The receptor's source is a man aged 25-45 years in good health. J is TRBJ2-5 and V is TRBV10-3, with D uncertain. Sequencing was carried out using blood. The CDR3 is CAISERLGETQYF. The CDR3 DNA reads TGTGCCATCAGTGAGAGGTTGGGAGAGACCCAGTACTTC.